The rows below give T cell receptor beta chains drawn from one sample of a study of blood T cell repertoires in COVID-19. TCRdb's table, derived via immunoSEQ multiplex PCR, lists solely in-frame clones and lacks some. The table records 150,000 to 200,000 clones, over 80% of them present only once. The sequenced sample was peripheral blood. The receptor source for this set is a man aged 25 to 40 with COVID-19, enrolled during active disease. Both conserved end residues are part of each CDR3. D genes are given only for firm matches. Part of the rows lack a size; the others show once, few, many or a class for expanded clones.

>TRBJ2-7|NA|TRBD1|TRBV28
TGTGCCAGCAAAGGGACAGGGGGCACCTACGAGCAGTACTTC
CASKGTGGTYEQYF
>TRBJ2-7|NA|NA|TRBV19
TGTGCCAGTAGTTCCCGGCAGGGCGACGAGCAGTACTTC
CASSSRQGDEQYF
>TRBJ1-1|NA|TRBD1|TRBV12-5
TGTGCTAGTGGCAGATCAGGGGGCCCCTTTATGAGGGATCCTGAAGCTTTCTTT
CASGRSGGPFMRDPEAFF
>TRBJ2-3|NA|NA|TRBV18
TGTGCCAGCTCACCACCGGGACTTAGCACAGATACGCAGTATTTT
CASSPPGLSTDTQYF
>TRBJ1-2|NA|NA|TRBV6-5
TGTGCCAGCCCCGGGTCCTCCTGGAACTATGGCTACACCTTC
CASPGSSWNYGYTF
>TRBJ2-1|NA|TRBD1|TRBV5-8
TGTGCCAGCAGCTTTGACAGGGGTGAGCAGTTCTTC
CASSFDRGEQFF
>TRBJ2-7|NA|TRBD2|TRBV28
TGTGCCAGCAGTTCCAGGACTAGCGGGTGGAGCTCCTACGAGCAGTACTTC
CASSSRTSGWSSYEQYF
>TRBJ1-6|NA|NA|TRBV9
TGTGCCAGCAGCGTAGACTCCGGGAATCGGAATTCACCCCTCCACTTT
CASSVDSGNRNSPLHF
>TRBJ2-3|NA|TRBD2|TRBV13
TGTGCCAGCAGCCTCAAGTGGACTAGCGGGGGAGGTACGCAGTATTTT
CASSLKWTSGGGTQYF
>TRBJ2-2|NA|TRBD2|TRBV5-1
TGCGCCAGCAGCTTGGGGCGGGAGATGGCCGGGGAGCTGTTTTTT
CASSLGREMAGELFF
>TRBJ2-1|once|NA|TRBV7-2
TGTGCCAGCAGCCCTCAGCTCGTGGGGGGGCCTATCAATGAGCAGTTCTTC
CASSPQLVGGPINEQFF
>TRBJ2-1|once|NA|TRBV7-9
TGTGCCAGCAGCTTCACCGGGGGACAGCCCTCCTACAATGAGCAGTTCTTC
CASSFTGGQPSYNEQFF
>TRBJ2-7|NA|NA|TRBV11-3
TGTGCCAGCAGCTTAGGTGGGGGGAGCGAGCAGTACTTC
CASSLGGGSEQYF
>TRBJ1-1|NA|NA|TRBV5-1
TGCGCCAGCAGCTTGGCGGCAGGCATGAACACTGAAGCTTTCTTT
CASSLAAGMNTEAFF
>TRBJ2-7|NA|NA|TRBV6-5
TGTGCCAGCAGTTACTCCCATACGGGCGAGCAGTACTTC
CASSYSHTGEQYF
>TRBJ2-7|NA|NA|TRBV7-2
TGTGCCAGCAGCTCGTTAGGAGGCCGGACAGTAAAGGGGGAGCAGTACTTC
CASSSLGGRTVKGEQYF
>TRBJ1-1|NA|TRBD1|TRBV7-8
TGTGCCAGCAACCAACAGGGGACCACTGAAGCTTTCTTT
CASNQQGTTEAFF
>TRBJ1-3|NA|NA|TRBV9
TGTGCCAGCAGCGTGTCCGTAGGGAGGGACCCTGGAAACACCATATATTTT
CASSVSVGRDPGNTIYF
>TRBJ2-7|NA|NA|TRBV15
TGTGCCACCAGCAAGACAGAGAGCTCCTACGAGCAGTACTTC
CATSKTESSYEQYF
>TRBJ2-7|NA|TRBD1|TRBV11-3
TGTGCCAGCAGCTCAAACCCGGGACAGTTGGCCGAGCAGTACTTC
CASSSNPGQLAEQYF
>TRBJ2-3|NA|TRBD2|TRBV7-9
TGTGCCAGCAGCTTAACAACTAGCGGAAGCACAGATACGCAGTATTTT
CASSLTTSGSTDTQYF
>TRBJ1-2|few|NA|TRBV7-9
TGTGCCAGCAGCAAAACAGGGTTCCAGCCCCCTTATGGCTACACCTTC
CASSKTGFQPPYGYTF
>TRBJ2-2|NA|TRBD1|TRBV6-2/TRBV6-3
TGTGCCAGCAGACCTTGGGGACAGCTGACCGGGGAGCTGTTTTTT
CASRPWGQLTGELFF
>TRBJ2-4|NA|TRBD1|TRBV5-4
TGTGCCAGCAGCTTGGGGGACAGCCTAGCCAAAAACATTCAGTACTTC
CASSLGDSLAKNIQYF
>TRBJ1-2|once|TRBD1|TRBV7-9
TGTGCCAGCAGCTCCGGAGAGGGGGCTGGGGGCTACACCTTC
CASSSGEGAGGYTF
>TRBJ1-5|NA|TRBD1|TRBV28
TGTGCCAGCAGTTTCCCTCAGGGACAGGGGAGGCAGCCCCAGCATTTT
CASSFPQGQGRQPQHF
>TRBJ2-1|once|TRBD1|TRBV7-6
TGTGCCAGCAGCCGGGGGACAGGGGGTGGAAATGAGCAGTTCTTC
CASSRGTGGGNEQFF
>TRBJ1-2|NA|NA|TRBV19
TGTGCCAGTAGCACCCGGGGGATTGGCTACACCTTC
CASSTRGIGYTF
>TRBJ2-1|NA|TRBD1|TRBV24-1
TGTGCCACCAGGACTCGGACAGGGAGTGATGAGCAGTTCTTC
CATRTRTGSDEQFF
>TRBJ2-7|NA|NA|TRBV21-1
TGTGCCAGCAGCAGAGGAGCGGGAGGTTCGGGAGAGCAGTACTTC
CASSRGAGGSGEQYF
>TRBJ2-3|NA|NA|TRBV2
TGTGCCAGCAGTGAGTCTGGCCCAGATACGCAGTATTTT
CASSESGPDTQYF
>TRBJ2-5|NA|NA|TRBV2
TGTGCCAGCACATTGCGGAAAGAGACCCAGTACTTC
CASTLRKETQYF
>TRBJ1-5|NA|NA|TRBV27
TGTGCCAGCAGTTTCGGTGATAGCAATCAGCCCCAGCATTTT
CASSFGDSNQPQHF
>TRBJ1-1|NA|NA|TRBV27
TGTGCCAGCAGTTTAGGGCCGCCCAGCACTGAAGCTTTCTTT
CASSLGPPSTEAFF
>TRBJ1-1|NA|TRBD1|TRBV2
TGTGCCAGCAGTGCCCCGACAGGGGGCTTGACTGAAGCTTTCTTT
CASSAPTGGLTEAFF
>TRBJ1-2|NA|TRBD1|TRBV12-5
TGTGCTAGTGGTTTGGGACTGACAGGGGTGTATGGCTACACCTTC
CASGLGLTGVYGYTF
>TRBJ1-1|NA|NA|TRBV6-5
TGTGCCAGCATTTCTCTGAACACTGAAGCTTTCTTT
CASISLNTEAFF
>TRBJ2-7|NA|NA|TRBV6-1
TGTGCCAGTGCCCTCCAGGGCTACGAGCAGTACTTC
CASALQGYEQYF
>TRBJ2-2|NA|NA|TRBV14
TGTGCCAGCAGCCAAGTCTCGGTGCGGGGCACCGGGGAGCTGTTTTTT
CASSQVSVRGTGELFF
>TRBJ2-1|NA|TRBD2|TRBV24-1
TGTGCCACCAGTGACCATTACTCGACTAGCGGGCCTTCCTACAATGAGCAGTTCTTC
CATSDHYSTSGPSYNEQFF
>TRBJ2-7|NA|TRBD1|TRBV5-1
TGCGCCAGCAGCACACCGGGACAGGCAACCTACGAGCAGTACTTC
CASSTPGQATYEQYF
>TRBJ2-7|NA|NA|TRBV5-5
TGTGCCAGCAGCTTGGGTGGTAGAGACGAGCAGTACTTC
CASSLGGRDEQYF
>TRBJ2-2|NA|NA|TRBV27
TGTGCCAGCAGGCAGGGGCCTTCGAACACCGGGGAGCTGTTTTTT
CASRQGPSNTGELFF
>TRBJ2-7|NA|NA|TRBV6-6
TGTGCCAGCACCCCGCCCCCGGGCCGGGGCTCCTACGAGCAGTACTTC
CASTPPPGRGSYEQYF
>TRBJ2-3|once|TRBD2|TRBV19
TGTGCCAGTAGTCAACTCGGGGGGTCGCAGTATTTT
CASSQLGGSQYF
>TRBJ2-5|NA|TRBD2|TRBV27
TGTGCCAGCAGTCTCCTGACTAGCGGGGGCCCACAAGAGACCCAGTACTTC
CASSLLTSGGPQETQYF
>TRBJ2-5|NA|TRBD1|TRBV7-6
TGTGCCAGCAGCCCTACCAGTCTGGGACAGCCGCAAGAGACCCAGTACTTC
CASSPTSLGQPQETQYF
>TRBJ2-5|NA|TRBD2|TRBV27
TGTGCCAGCAGTTCAGAACCGGGACTAGCGGGAGAGACCCAGTACTTC
CASSSEPGLAGETQYF
>TRBJ1-3|NA|NA|TRBV28
TGTGCCAGCAGTTTAGGGGGGGGAGACGGAAACACCATATATTTT
CASSLGGGDGNTIYF
>TRBJ1-2|NA|TRBD1|TRBV7-3
TGTGCCAGCAAACCCGGTGGGACAGGGGCGATTCGAACTAACTATGGCTACACCTTC
CASKPGGTGAIRTNYGYTF
>TRBJ2-5|NA|TRBD1|TRBV24-1
TGTGCCACCAGTGATGGGGGACAGGGGGCGCGAGAGACCCAGTACTTC
CATSDGGQGARETQYF
>TRBJ2-5|NA|TRBD2|TRBV28
TGTGCCAGCAGGGTGACTAGCGGACAAGAGACCCAGTACTTC
CASRVTSGQETQYF
>TRBJ2-7|NA|NA|TRBV6-2/TRBV6-3
TGTGCCAGCAGTCCCCAGGCGGGCTACGAGCAGTACTTC
CASSPQAGYEQYF